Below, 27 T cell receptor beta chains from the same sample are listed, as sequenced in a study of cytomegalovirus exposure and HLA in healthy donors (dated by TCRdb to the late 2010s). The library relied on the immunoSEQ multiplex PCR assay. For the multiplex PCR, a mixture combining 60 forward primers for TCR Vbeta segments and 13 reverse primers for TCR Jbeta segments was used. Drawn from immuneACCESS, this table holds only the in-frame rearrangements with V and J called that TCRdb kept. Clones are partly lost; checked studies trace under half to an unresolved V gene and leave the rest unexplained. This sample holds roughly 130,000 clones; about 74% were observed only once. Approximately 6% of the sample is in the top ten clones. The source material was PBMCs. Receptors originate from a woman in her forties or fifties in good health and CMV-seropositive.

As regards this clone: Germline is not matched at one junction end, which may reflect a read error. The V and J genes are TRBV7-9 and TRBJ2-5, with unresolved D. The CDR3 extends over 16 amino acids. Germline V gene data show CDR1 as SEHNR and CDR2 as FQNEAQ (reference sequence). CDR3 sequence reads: CSSSPAISNLMETQYF. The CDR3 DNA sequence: TGTTCCAGCAGCCCAGCGATCTCCAACCTCATGGAGACCCAGTACTTC.

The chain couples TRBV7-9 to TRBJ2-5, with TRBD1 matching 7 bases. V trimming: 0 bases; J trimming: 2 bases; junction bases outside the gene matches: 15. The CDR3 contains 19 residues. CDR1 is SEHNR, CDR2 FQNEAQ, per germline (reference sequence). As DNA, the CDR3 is TGTGCCAGCAGCTTAGCCTTGGATGGGTCAGGCAGGGGGCAAGAGACCCAGTACTTC. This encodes CASSLALDGSGRGQETQYF.

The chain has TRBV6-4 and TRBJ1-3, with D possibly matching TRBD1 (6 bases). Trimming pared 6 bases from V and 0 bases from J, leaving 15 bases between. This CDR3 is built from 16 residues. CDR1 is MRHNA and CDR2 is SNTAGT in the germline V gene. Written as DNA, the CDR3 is TGTGCCAGCAGAAACGACAGGCCCCCCTCTGGAAACACCATATATTTT. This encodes CASRNDRPPSGNTIYF.

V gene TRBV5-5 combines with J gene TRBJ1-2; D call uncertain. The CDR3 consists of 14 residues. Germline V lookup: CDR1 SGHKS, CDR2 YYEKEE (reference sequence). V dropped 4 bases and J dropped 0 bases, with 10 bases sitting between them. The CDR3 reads CASSRAGTNYGYTF. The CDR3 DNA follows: TGTGCCAGCAGCCGGGCGGGGACTAACTATGGCTACACCTTC.

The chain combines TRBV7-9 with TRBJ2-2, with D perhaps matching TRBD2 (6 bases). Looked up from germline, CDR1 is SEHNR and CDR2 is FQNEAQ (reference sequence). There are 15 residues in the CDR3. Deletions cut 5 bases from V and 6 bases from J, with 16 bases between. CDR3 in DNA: TGTGCCAGCAGCATTTCCCTCTCGGGAGCCGGGGAGCTGTTTTTT. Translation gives CASSISLSGAGELFF.

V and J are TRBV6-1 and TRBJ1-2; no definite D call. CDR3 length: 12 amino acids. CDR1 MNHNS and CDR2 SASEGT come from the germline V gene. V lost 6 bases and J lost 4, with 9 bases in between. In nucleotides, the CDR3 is TGTGCCAGCAGGACTCTCTCCTATGGCTACACCTTC. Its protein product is CASRTLSYGYTF.

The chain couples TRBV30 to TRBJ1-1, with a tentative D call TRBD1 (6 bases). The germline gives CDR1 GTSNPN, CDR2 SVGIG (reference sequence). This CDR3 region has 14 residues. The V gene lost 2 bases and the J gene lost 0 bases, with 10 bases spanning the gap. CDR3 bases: TGTGCCTGGAGTTGGGGGCTAATGAACACTGAAGCTTTCTTT. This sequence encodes CAWSWGLMNTEAFF.

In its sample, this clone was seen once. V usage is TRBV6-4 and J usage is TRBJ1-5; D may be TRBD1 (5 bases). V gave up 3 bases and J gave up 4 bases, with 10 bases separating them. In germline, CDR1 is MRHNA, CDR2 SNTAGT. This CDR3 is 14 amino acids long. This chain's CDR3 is CASSERQKNQPQHF. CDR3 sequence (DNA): TGTGCCAGCAGTGAACGACAGAAGAATCAGCCCCAGCATTTT.

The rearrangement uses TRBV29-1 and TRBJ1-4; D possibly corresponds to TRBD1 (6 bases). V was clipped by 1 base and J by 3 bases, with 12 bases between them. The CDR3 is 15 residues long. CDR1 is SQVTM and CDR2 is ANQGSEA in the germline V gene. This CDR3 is CSVEGGGAPNEKLFF. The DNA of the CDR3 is TGCAGCGTTGAAGGCGGGGGGGCGCCTAATGAAAAACTGTTTTTT.

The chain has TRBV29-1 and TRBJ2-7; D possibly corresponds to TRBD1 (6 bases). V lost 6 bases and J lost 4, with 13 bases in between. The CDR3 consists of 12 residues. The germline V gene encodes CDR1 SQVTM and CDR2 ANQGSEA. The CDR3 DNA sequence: TGCAGCGTGACGGACAGCTATTACGAGCAGTACTTC. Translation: CSVTDSYYEQYF.

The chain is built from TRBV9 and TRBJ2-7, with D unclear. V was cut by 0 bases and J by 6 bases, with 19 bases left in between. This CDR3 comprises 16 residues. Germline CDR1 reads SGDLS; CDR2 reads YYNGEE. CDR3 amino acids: CASSVEPGPFSVEQYF. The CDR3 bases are TGTGCCAGCAGCGTAGAACCAGGCCCATTTTCCGTCGAGCAGTACTTC. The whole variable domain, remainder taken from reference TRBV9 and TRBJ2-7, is DSGVTQTPKHLITATGQRVTLRCSPRSGDLSVYWYQQSLDQGLQFLIQYYNGEERAKGNILERFSAQQFPDLHSELNLSSLELGDSALYFCASSVEPGPFSVEQYFGPGTRLTVT.

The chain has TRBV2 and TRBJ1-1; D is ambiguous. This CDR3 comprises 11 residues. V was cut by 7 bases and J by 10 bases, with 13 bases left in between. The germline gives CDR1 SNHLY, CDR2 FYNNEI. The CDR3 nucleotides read TGTGCCAGCACCGGGAGGTATGGAGCTTTCTTT. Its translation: CASTGRYGAFF.

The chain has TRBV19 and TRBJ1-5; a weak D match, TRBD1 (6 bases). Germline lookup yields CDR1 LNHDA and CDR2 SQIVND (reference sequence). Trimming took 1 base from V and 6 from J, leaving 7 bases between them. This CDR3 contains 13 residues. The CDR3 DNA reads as TGTGCCAGTAGTATAGGAGGGGGTCAGCCCCAGCATTTT. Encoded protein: CASSIGGGQPQHF.

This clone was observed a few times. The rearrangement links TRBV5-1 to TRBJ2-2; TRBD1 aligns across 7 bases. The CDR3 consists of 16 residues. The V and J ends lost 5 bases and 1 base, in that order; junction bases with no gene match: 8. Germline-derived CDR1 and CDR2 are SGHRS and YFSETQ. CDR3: CASRDLGTVNTGELFF. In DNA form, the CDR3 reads TGCGCCAGCAGGGATCTAGGGACAGTGAACACCGGGGAGCTGTTTTTT.

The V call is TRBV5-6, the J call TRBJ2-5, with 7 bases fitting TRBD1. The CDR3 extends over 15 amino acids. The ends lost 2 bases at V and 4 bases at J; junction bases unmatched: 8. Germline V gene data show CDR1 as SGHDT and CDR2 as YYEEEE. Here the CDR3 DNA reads TGTGCCAGCAGCTTTAACGACAGGGTTCGAGAGACCCAGTACTTC. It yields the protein CASSFNDRVRETQYF. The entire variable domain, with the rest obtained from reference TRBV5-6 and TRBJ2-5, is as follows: DAGVTQSPTHLIKTRGQQVTLRCSPKSGHDTVSWYQQALGQGPQFIFQYYEEEERQRGNFPDRFSGHQFPNYSSELNVNALLLGDSALYLCASSFNDRVRETQYFGPGTRLLVL.

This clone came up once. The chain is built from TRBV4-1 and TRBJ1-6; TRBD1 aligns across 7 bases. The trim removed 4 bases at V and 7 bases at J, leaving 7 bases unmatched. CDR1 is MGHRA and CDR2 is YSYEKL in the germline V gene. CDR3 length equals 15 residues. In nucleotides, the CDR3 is TGCGCCAGCAGCCTCCCCAGGGGGGCGAATTCACCCCTCCACTTT. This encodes CASSLPRGANSPLHF.

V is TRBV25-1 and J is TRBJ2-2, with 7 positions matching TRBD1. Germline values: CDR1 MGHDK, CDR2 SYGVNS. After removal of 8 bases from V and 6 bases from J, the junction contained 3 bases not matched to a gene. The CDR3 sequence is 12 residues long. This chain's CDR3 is CASQTGAGELFF. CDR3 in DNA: TGTGCCAGCCAAACAGGGGCCGGGGAGCTGTTTTTT.

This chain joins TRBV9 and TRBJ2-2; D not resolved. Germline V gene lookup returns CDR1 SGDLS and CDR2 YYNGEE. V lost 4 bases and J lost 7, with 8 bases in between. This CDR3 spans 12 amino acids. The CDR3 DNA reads TGTGCCAGCAGCCCCCGAGACGGGGAGCTGTTTTTT. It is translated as CASSPRDGELFF. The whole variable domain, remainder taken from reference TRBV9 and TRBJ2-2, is DSGVTQTPKHLITATGQRVTLRCSPRSGDLSVYWYQQSLDQGLQFLIQYYNGEERAKGNILERFSAQQFPDLHSELNLSSLELGDSALYFCASSPRDGELFFGEGSRLTVL.

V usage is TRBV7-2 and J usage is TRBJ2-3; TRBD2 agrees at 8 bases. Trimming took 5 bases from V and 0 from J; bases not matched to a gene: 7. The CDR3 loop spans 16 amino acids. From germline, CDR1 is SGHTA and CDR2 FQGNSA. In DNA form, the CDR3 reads TGTGCCAGCAGCCCCCGGGAGCGGGGGAGCACAGATACGCAGTATTTT. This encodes CASSPRERGSTDTQYF.

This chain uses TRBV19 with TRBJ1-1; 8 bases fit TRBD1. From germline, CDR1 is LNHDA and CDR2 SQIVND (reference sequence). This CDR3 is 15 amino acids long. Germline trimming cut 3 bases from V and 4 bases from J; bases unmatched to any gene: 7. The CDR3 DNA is TGTGCCAGTAGTATCAGGCCGACAGGGGTCACTGAAGCTTTCTTT. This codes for CASSIRPTGVTEAFF.

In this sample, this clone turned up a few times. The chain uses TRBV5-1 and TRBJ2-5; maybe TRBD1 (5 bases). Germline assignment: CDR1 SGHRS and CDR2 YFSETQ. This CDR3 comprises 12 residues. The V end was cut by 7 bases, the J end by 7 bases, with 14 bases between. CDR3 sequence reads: CASGSPQGTQYF. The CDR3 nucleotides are TGCGCCAGCGGTTCTCCGCAGGGGACCCAGTACTTC.

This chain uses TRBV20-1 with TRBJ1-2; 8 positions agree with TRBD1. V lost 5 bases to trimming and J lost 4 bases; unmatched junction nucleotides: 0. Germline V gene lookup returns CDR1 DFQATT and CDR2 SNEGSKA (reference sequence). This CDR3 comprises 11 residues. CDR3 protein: CSAGTGYGYTF. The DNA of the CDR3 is TGCAGTGCTGGGACAGGCTATGGCTACACCTTC.

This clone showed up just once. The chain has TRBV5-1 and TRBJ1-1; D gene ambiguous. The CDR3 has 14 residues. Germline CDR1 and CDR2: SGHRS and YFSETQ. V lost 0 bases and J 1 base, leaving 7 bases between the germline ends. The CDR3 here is CASSLGRWNTEAFF. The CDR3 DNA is TGCGCCAGCAGCTTGGGGCGGTGGAACACTGAAGCTTTCTTT.

CDR3 residues: CASRRRGQETQYF. The DNA for the CDR3 is TGTGCCAGCCGCCGTCGGGGGCAAGAGACCCAGTACTTC. The chain employs TRBV27 and TRBJ2-5, with a possible D match to TRBD2 (6 bases). CDR1 is MNHEY and CDR2 is SMNVEV in the germline V gene (reference sequence). The CDR3 is 13 residues long. V gave up 8 bases and J gave up 2 bases, with 12 bases separating them.

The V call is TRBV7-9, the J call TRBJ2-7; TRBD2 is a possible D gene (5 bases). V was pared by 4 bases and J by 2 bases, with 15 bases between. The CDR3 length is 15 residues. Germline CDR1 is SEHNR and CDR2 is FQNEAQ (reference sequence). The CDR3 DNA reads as TGTGCCAGCAGCTCATTCCGGGGTACCCCCTACGAGCAGTACTTC. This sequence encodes CASSSFRGTPYEQYF.

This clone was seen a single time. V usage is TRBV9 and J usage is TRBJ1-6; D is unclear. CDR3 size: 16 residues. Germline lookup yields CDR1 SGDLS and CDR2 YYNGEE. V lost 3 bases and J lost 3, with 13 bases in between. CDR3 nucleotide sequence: TGTGCCAGCAGCGCCAGAGCGGACTACTATAATTCACCCCTCCACTTT. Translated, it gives CASSARADYYNSPLHF.

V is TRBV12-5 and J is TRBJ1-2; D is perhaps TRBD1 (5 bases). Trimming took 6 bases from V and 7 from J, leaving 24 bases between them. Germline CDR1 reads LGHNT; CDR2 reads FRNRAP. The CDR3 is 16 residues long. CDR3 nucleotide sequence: TGTGCTAGTGGACAGTATCTAGGGCCAGGGACTTGTGGCTACACCTTC. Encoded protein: CASGQYLGPGTCGYTF.